The next 31 T cell receptor beta chains were all read from a single sample in a study of PD-1 blockade in classical Hodgkin lymphoma. Time point given: cycle 4 day 1 (C4D1), after 6 weeks of nivolumab. Each patient relapsed following autologous stem cell transplantation, and prior brentuximab vedotin exposure differed. Using immunoSEQ multiplex PCR, the repertoire was profiled, and TCRdb retains in-frame clones only, with some absent. The sample gives 7,000 or so clones, over 70% of which show up once; roughly two fifths is in the top ten. The input for sequencing was peripheral blood mononuclear cells (PBMCs), taken before the fourth cycle of nivolumab. The receptors come from a human donor with classical Hodgkin lymphoma.

This chain joins TRBV27 and TRBJ2-1, with 12 bases aligning to TRBD2. This CDR3 is built from 14 residues. The V gene end was trimmed by 8 bases and the J gene end by 5 bases; junction bases not matched to a gene: 4. Germline CDR1 and CDR2: MNHEY and SMNVEV (reference sequence). This chain's CDR3 is CASGRLAGDNEQFF. The CDR3 DNA sequence: TGTGCCAGCGGCCGACTAGCGGGGGACAATGAGCAGTTCTTC.

The V gene is TRBV28, the J gene TRBJ1-5; TRBD1 matches 7 bases. The V segment lost 3 bases and the J segment 1 base; nucleotides outside the gene matches: 3. CDR1 and CDR2 from the germline V gene are MDHEN and SYDVKM. This CDR3 is built from 15 residues. Here the CDR3 reads CASSLEGASNQPQHF. DNA of the CDR3: TGTGCCAGCAGTTTGGAGGGGGCGAGCAATCAGCCCCAGCATTTT. The full variable domain, with the rest looked up from reference TRBV28 and TRBJ1-5, is DVKVTQSSRYLVKRTGEKVFLECVQDMDHENMFWYRQDPGLGLRLIYFSYDVKMKEKGDIPEGYSVSREKKERFSLILESASTNQTSMYLCASSLEGASNQPQHFGDGTRLSIL.

The genes are TRBV4-1 and TRBJ1-1; 10 nucleotides line up with TRBD1. J was trimmed by 5 bases and V by 1 base; bases with no gene match: 7. The CDR3 is 16 residues long. CDR1 and CDR2 from the germline V gene are MGHRA and YSYEKL. CDR3 region: CASSQAPTGGRTEAFF. The CDR3 nucleotides are TGCGCCAGCAGCCAAGCCCCGACAGGGGGCAGGACTGAAGCTTTCTTT.

CDR3 amino acids: CASSPRGMEPQHF. The DNA of the CDR3 is TGTGCCAGCTCACCACGGGGAATGGAGCCCCAGCATTTT. The chain links TRBV18 to TRBJ1-5; D is uncertain. V was cut by 1 base and J by 8 bases, with 9 bases left in between. The CDR3 contains 13 residues. Germline-derived CDR1 and CDR2 are KGHSH and LQKENI.

This clone appeared a few times. The gene calls are TRBV29-1 and TRBJ2-7, with D perhaps matching TRBD1 (6 bases). Germline CDR1 SQVTM, CDR2 ANQGSEA. The V gene lost 4 bases and the J gene lost 3 bases, with 7 bases spanning the gap. This CDR3 contains 11 residues. CDR3 region: CSVVQGYEQYF. The CDR3 bases are TGCAGCGTTGTACAGGGCTACGAGCAGTACTTC.

The chain couples TRBV27 to TRBJ2-6, with 7 nucleotides matching TRBD2. Unmatched junction bases numbered 6, after V lost 6 bases and J lost 1 base. The germline V gene encodes CDR1 MNHEY and CDR2 SMNVEV (reference sequence). The CDR3 has 16 amino acids. In DNA form, the CDR3 reads TGTGCCAGCAGACAATCCGGGGGGTCTGGGGCCAACGTCCTGACTTTC. As protein: CASRQSGGSGANVLTF.

This clone was counted a single time. The V call is TRBV10-3, the J call TRBJ2-5; D is undetermined. The better agreement between TRBJ2-7 and the DNA end casts doubt on the J call. From germline, CDR1 is ENHRY and CDR2 SYGVKD. CDR3 length equals 12 residues. CDR3 residues: CAISASTYEQYF. The CDR3 DNA follows: TGTGCCATCAGCGCCAGCACCTACGAGCAGTACTTC.

The chain employs TRBV28 and TRBJ2-1; 7 nucleotides agree with TRBD2. CDR3 length: 16 residues. The J segment lost 4 bases and the V segment lost 5 bases, leaving 11 bases of the junction unmatched. Germline lookup yields CDR1 MDHEN and CDR2 SYDVKM. DNA of the CDR3: TGTGCCAGCAGTCCTTCGAGGGGAGGGTCGTACAATGAGCAGTTCTTC. As protein: CASSPSRGGSYNEQFF.

The gene calls are TRBV9 and TRBJ1-4; D remains ambiguous. Germline values: CDR1 SGDLS, CDR2 YYNGEE. The CDR3 extends over 18 amino acids. Trimming pared 3 bases from V and 0 bases from J, leaving 18 bases between. DNA of the CDR3: TGTGCCAGCAGCGGCCTACAGCCCAAAGTTGCAACTAATGAAAAACTGTTTTTT. Translated, it gives CASSGLQPKVATNEKLFF.

The chain uses TRBV5-1 and TRBJ2-3; D is uncertain. Germline CDR1 is SGHRS and CDR2 is YFSETQ. Trimming cost V 4 bases and J 0 bases, with 12 bases left between them. The CDR3 length is 15 residues. The DNA for the CDR3 is TGCGCCAGCAGCCCCCTCGGTCGAAGCACAGATACGCAGTATTTT. Translation: CASSPLGRSTDTQYF.

V gene TRBV7-2 combines with J gene TRBJ2-3; D not resolved. V was shortened by 5 bases and J by 0 bases, with 9 bases between the two germline ends. Germline CDR1 is SGHTA and CDR2 is FQGNSA. This CDR3 region has 14 residues. CDR3 sequence: CASSLGPSTDTQYF. In nucleotides, the CDR3 is TGTGCCAGCAGCCTCGGACCGAGCACAGATACGCAGTATTTT.

This chain connects TRBV2 to TRBJ2-7; D gene uncertain. The germline gives CDR1 SNHLY, CDR2 FYNNEI. Trimming left V 0 bases short and J 2 bases short, with 8 bases between. The CDR3 length is 14 residues. CDR3 in DNA: TGTGCCAGCAGTGAAGCAACTACAACCTACGAGCAGTACTTC. Its protein product is CASSEATTTYEQYF.

The chain joins TRBV2 to TRBJ2-1; 7 nucleotides agree with TRBD1. The V gene's germline CDR1 is SNHLY and CDR2 FYNNEI. Unmatched junction bases numbered 5, after V lost 6 bases and J lost 3 bases. The CDR3 sequence is 14 residues long. CDR3 nucleotides: TGTGCCAGCAGGGCTCGACAGGGCTACAATGAGCAGTTCTTC. Protein product: CASRARQGYNEQFF.

Sample share makes this clone medium-sized. The V and J genes are TRBV18 and TRBJ2-7; either TRBD1 or TRBD2 may supply D (6 bases each). The V gene lost 3 bases and the J gene lost 6 bases, with 15 bases spanning the gap. This CDR3 spans 14 amino acids. Germline V gives CDR1 KGHSH, CDR2 LQKENI. The CDR3 reads CASSPERGAPEQYF. DNA for the CDR3: TGTGCCAGCTCACCTGAGAGGGGGGCCCCCGAGCAGTACTTC.

The chain recombines TRBV28 with TRBJ2-2, with D possibly matching TRBD2 (6 bases). CDR1 is MDHEN and CDR2 is SYDVKM in the germline V gene. The length of the CDR3 is 14 residues. Trimming took 3 bases from V and 8 from J, leaving 13 bases between them. The CDR3 DNA is TGTGCCAGCAGTTTCCCCGGGGGTGTAGGGGAGCTGTTTTTT. It encodes CASSFPGGVGELFF.

The rearrangement uses TRBV12-5 and TRBJ2-3; 8 bases fit TRBD1. CDR1 and CDR2 (germline): LGHNT, FRNRAP. This CDR3 spans 13 amino acids. V lost 6 bases to trimming and J lost 10 bases; unmatched junction nucleotides: 9. The chain's CDR3 is CASGQGQDVSQYF. The CDR3 nucleotides read TGTGCTAGTGGCCAGGGACAGGACGTTTCGCAGTATTTT.

On this clone: The germline gene is not matched at one end of the junction; a read error may be the cause. This chain links TRBV7-7 with TRBJ2-3, with D maybe TRBD2 (5 bases). This CDR3 contains 13 residues. CDR1 and CDR2 from the germline V gene are SSHAT and FNYEAQ (reference sequence). CDR3 in amino acids: CASSLGGEDTQYF. For the CDR3, the DNA is TGTGCTAGCAGCTTAGGTGGGGAGGATACGCAGTATTTT.

A few counts support this clone. The chain employs TRBV7-2 and TRBJ2-7; D unclear. The V end lost 1 base, the J end lost 6 bases, and 4 bases lay between the germline ends. The CDR3 has 11 residues. Germline values: CDR1 SGHTA, CDR2 FQGNSA. As DNA, the CDR3 is TGTGCCAGCAGCTTAGTGGGCGAGCAGTACTTC. Its protein is CASSLVGEQYF. Combining the CDR3 with reference TRBV7-2 and TRBJ2-7 gives the whole variable domain GAGVSQSPSNKVTEKGKDVELRCDPISGHTALYWYRQSLGQGLEFLIYFQGNSAPDKSGLPSDRFSAERTGGSVSTLTIQRTQQEDSAVYLCASSLVGEQYFGPGTRLTVT.

This clone was seen only once. V and J are TRBV27 and TRBJ2-1; 9 bases are shared with TRBD1. Germline trimming cut 5 bases from V and 5 bases from J; bases unmatched to any gene: 7. This CDR3 contains 15 residues. Germline V gene data show CDR1 as MNHEY and CDR2 as SMNVEV (reference sequence). This CDR3 reads CASSPSGTGNNEQFF. CDR3 nucleotides: TGTGCCAGCAGTCCATCCGGGACAGGGAACAATGAGCAGTTCTTC.

CDR3 in DNA: TGCGCCAGCAGCCCTACCCTAGCGGGAGTAGAAGAGCAGTACTTC. Translation gives CASSPTLAGVEEQYF. The chain links TRBV4-3 to TRBJ2-7; 10 bases map to TRBD2. The trim removed 4 bases at V and 7 bases at J, leaving 10 bases unmatched. Germline V CDR1 and CDR2: LGHNA, YSLEER. The CDR3 length is 15 residues.

This chain joins TRBV9 and TRBJ2-7; TRBD2 is a possible D gene (5 bases). Germline CDR1 and CDR2: SGDLS and YYNGEE. The ends were cut back, 0 bases at V and 7 bases at J, with 11 bases in the middle. The CDR3 sequence is 13 residues long. The CDR3 is CASSVVRDGEQYF. The CDR3, as DNA: TGTGCCAGCAGCGTAGTACGGGATGGGGAGCAGTACTTC.

The CDR3: CASYIGPPAGDTGELFF. CDR3 DNA: TGTGCCAGCTACATAGGTCCTCCGGCAGGGGACACCGGGGAGCTGTTTTTT. The V and J genes are TRBV5-5 and TRBJ2-2; a weak D match, TRBD1 (6 bases). The germline CDR1 and CDR2 sequences are SGHKS and YYEKEE (reference sequence). This CDR3 region has 17 residues. V shed 7 bases and J shed 3 bases, with 22 bases lying between them.

The chain has TRBV10-3 and TRBJ2-1; D may match TRBD1 or TRBD2 (5 bases each). In germline, CDR1 is ENHRY, CDR2 SYGVKD. Trimming cost V 8 bases and J 5 bases, with 13 bases left between them. The CDR3 covers 13 residues. DNA of the CDR3: TGTGCCATCTCCCGGGACCGTCACAATGAGCAGTTCTTC. Protein: CAISRDRHNEQFF.

This chain joins TRBV28 and TRBJ2-7; maybe TRBD1 (6 bases). CDR1 is MDHEN, CDR2 SYDVKM, per germline. V was shortened by 7 bases and J by 6 bases, with 16 bases between the two germline ends. The CDR3 is made up of 13 amino acids. CDR3 DNA sequence: TGTGCCAGCACCCTTATGACAGGCTCCGAGCAGTACTTC. As protein: CASTLMTGSEQYF.

This clone was found a few times. The CDR3 sequence is CASSLGTGGTYEQYF. The CDR3 DNA reads as TGTGCCAGCAGCTTAGGGACAGGGGGAACCTACGAGCAGTACTTC. V and J are TRBV7-6 and TRBJ2-7, with 10 positions matching TRBD1. CDR3 length: 15 residues. J lost 2 bases, V lost 1 base, and 2 bases had no gene match. The germline gives CDR1 SGHVS, CDR2 FNYEAQ.

The chain links TRBV5-1 to TRBJ1-1; no definite D call. Germline V gives CDR1 SGHRS, CDR2 YFSETQ. The CDR3 runs 16 residues. V lost 0 bases and J 1 base, leaving 13 bases between the germline ends. CDR3 in amino acids: CASSLGRMLQNTEAFF. The CDR3 DNA follows: TGCGCCAGCAGCTTGGGTAGGATGCTACAGAACACTGAAGCTTTCTTT.

CDR3 amino acids: CASSLAQAGEGSYEQYF. In DNA form, the CDR3 reads TGCGCCAGCAGCTTGGCCCAGGCGGGAGAGGGGTCCTACGAGCAGTACTTC. The chain links TRBV5-1 to TRBJ2-7; TRBD2 matches 7 bases. The germline CDR1 and CDR2 sequences are SGHRS and YFSETQ. V dropped 0 bases and J dropped 1; count of bases not matched to a gene: 10. The CDR3 has 17 amino acids.

Only a few counts were recorded for this clone. This chain links TRBV7-2 with TRBJ2-6; tentative D call: TRBD2 (6 bases). This CDR3 spans 19 amino acids. The germline gives CDR1 SGHTA, CDR2 FQGNSA. V dropped 1 base and J dropped 0 bases, with 16 bases sitting between them. CDR3: CASSLDSGRFSSGANVLTF. The CDR3 nucleotides are TGTGCCAGCAGCTTAGATAGCGGCAGATTTAGCTCTGGGGCCAACGTCCTGACTTTC.

The chain uses TRBV7-6 and TRBJ2-5; TRBD1 aligns across 8 bases. Judging by the DNA end, TRBJ2-7 fits better; the J call may be wrong. Per germline, CDR1 SGHVS and CDR2 FNYEAQ. The CDR3 covers 15 residues. The CDR3 DNA reads as TGTGCCAGCAGCTTCGGGACAGGCGGTACCTACGAGCAGTACTTC. As protein: CASSFGTGGTYEQYF.

The chain joins TRBV28 to TRBJ2-1; 11 positions match TRBD2. The germline gives CDR1 MDHEN, CDR2 SYDVKM. The junction had 9 bases not matched to a gene; V was cut back by 7 bases and J by 10 bases. The CDR3 has 14 amino acids. The CDR3 DNA is TGTGCCAGCAATTCCCGGCTAGCGGGAGGCGAGCAGTTCTTC. Amino acids: CASNSRLAGGEQFF. The full variable domain, rest sourced from reference TRBV28 and TRBJ2-1, is DVKVTQSSRYLVKRTGEKVFLECVQDMDHENMFWYRQDPGLGLRLIYFSYDVKMKEKGDIPEGYSVSREKKERFSLILESASTNQTSMYLCASNSRLAGGEQFFGPGTRLTVL.

V and J are TRBV28 and TRBJ2-2; 11 bases agree with TRBD2. Germline trimming cut 2 bases from V and 3 bases from J; bases unmatched to any gene: 5. The CDR3 extends over 17 amino acids. CDR1 MDHEN and CDR2 SYDVKM come from the germline V gene. CDR3 bases: TGTGCCAGCAGTTTAAGGGCTAGCGGGAGGTACACCGGGGAGCTGTTTTTT. This sequence encodes CASSLRASGRYTGELFF.